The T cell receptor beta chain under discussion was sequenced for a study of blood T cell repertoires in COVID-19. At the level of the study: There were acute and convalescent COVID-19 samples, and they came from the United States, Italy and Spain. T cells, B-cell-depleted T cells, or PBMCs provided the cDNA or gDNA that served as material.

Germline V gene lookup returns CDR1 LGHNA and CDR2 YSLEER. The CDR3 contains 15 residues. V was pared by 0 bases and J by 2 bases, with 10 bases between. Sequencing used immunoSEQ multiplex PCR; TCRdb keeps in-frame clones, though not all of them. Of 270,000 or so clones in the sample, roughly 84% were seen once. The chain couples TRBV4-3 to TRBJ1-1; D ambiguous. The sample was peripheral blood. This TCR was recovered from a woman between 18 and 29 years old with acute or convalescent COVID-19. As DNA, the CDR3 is TGCGCCAGCAGCCAAGATTTCCCGGTAAACACTGAAGCTTTCTTT. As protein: CASSQDFPVNTEAFF.